This TCR beta chain was captured by sequencing in a study of CD8+ T cells in alopecia areata. On the study more broadly: Treated patients took oral tofacitinib at 5 to 10 mg twice daily. Regarding the study as a whole: Higher clonality was seen in lesional scalp than in normal scalp, especially in alopecia totalis/universalis. Sharing of TCRs across patients appeared less clear than in mice, possibly for HLA-related reasons.

Germline CDR1 LGHNA, CDR2 YNFKEQ. Germline trimming cut 2 bases from V and 4 bases from J; bases unmatched to any gene: 12. The CDR3 sequence is 18 residues long. Reverse transcription of extracted RNA yielded cDNA, which provided the sequencing template. The table came from immunoSEQ multiplex PCR; TCRdb's copy has only in-frame clones and leaves some out. This table has approximately 12,000 clones, 50% to 65% appearing once. Turning to this clone: The antigen is not known.

Alopecia areata patients gave lesional scalp punch biopsies and peripheral blood samples. V is TRBV4-2 and J is TRBJ2-3; 10 nucleotides agree with TRBD2. This receptor was obtained from a human donor with alopecia areata. The specimen sequenced was skin. The CDR3 DNA sequence: TGTGCCAGCAGCCAAATATCGTCTAGCGGGGGTTTTGCAGATACGCAGTATTTT. Its translation is CASSQISSSGGFADTQYF.